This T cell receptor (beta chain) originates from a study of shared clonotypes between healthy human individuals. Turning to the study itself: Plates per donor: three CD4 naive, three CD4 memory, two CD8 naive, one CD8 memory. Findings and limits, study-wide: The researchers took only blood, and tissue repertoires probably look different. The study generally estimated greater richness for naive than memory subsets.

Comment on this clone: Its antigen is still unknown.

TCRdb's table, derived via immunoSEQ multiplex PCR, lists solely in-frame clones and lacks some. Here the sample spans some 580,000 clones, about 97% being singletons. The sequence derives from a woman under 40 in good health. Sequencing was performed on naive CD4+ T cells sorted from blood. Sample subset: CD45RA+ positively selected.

CDR3 sequence reads: CASSLGQGSADTQYF. CDR3 DNA sequence: TGTGCCAGCAGCCTGGGACAGGGTTCGGCAGATACGCAGTATTTT. The rearrangement links TRBV5-4 to TRBJ2-3, with 9 bases identical to TRBD1. V shed 4 bases, J shed 4 bases, and the junction held 7 bases outside the gene matches. The CDR3 has 15 amino acids. Germline CDR1 SGHNT, CDR2 YYREEE (reference sequence).